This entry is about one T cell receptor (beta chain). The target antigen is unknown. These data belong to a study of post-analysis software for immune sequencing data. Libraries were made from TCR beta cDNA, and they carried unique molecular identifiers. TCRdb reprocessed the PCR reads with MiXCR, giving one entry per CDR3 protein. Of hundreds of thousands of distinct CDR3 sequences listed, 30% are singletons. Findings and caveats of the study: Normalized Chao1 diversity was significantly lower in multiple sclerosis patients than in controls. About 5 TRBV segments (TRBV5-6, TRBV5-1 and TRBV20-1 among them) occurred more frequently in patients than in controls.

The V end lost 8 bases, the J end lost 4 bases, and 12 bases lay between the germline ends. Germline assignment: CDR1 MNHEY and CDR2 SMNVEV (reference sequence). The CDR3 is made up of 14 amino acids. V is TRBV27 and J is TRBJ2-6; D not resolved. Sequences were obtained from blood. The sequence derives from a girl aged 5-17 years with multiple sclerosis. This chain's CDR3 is CASAPQKGANVLTF. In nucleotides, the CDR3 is TGTGCCAGCGCCCCCCAGAAAGGGGCCAACGTCCTGACTTTC.